This TCR beta chain was found in a study of blood T cell repertoires in COVID-19. Study summary: From the United States, Italy and Spain came samples of acute and convalescent COVID-19. T cells, B-cell-depleted T cells, or PBMCs provided the cDNA or gDNA that served as material.

While infection was still active, Seattle patients were enrolled and then followed longitudinally. The protocol was immunoSEQ multiplex PCR, while the TCRdb copy is restricted to in-frame clones and leaves out a portion. The sample records around 150,000 clones, approximately 84% being singletons. This clone turned up a few times. The CDR3 has 17 residues. The J segment lost 2 bases and the V segment lost 4 bases, leaving 9 bases of the junction unmatched. CDR1 and CDR2 (germline): MNHNS, SASEGT. The receptor's source is an older woman with COVID-19, enrolled during active disease. This chain connects TRBV6-1 to TRBJ2-7, with TRBD2 identical over 12 bases. Sample: peripheral blood. Here the CDR3 reads CASSVASGGAATYEQYV. CDR3 DNA: TGTGCCAGCAGTGTGGCTAGCGGGGGGGCGGCTACCTACGAGCAGTACGTC.